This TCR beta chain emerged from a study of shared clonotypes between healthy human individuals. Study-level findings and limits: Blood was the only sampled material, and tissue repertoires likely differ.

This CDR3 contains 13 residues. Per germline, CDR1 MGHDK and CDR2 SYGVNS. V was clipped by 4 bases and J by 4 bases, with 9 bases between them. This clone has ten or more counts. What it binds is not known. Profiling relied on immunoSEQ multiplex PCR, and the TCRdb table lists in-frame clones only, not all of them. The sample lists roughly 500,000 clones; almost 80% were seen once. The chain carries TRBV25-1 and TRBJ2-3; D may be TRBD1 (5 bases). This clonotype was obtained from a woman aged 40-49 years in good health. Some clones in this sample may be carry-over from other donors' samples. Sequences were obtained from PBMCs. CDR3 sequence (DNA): TGTGCCAGCAGTGCCCAGGGCGCAGATACGCAGTATTTT. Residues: CASSAQGADTQYF.